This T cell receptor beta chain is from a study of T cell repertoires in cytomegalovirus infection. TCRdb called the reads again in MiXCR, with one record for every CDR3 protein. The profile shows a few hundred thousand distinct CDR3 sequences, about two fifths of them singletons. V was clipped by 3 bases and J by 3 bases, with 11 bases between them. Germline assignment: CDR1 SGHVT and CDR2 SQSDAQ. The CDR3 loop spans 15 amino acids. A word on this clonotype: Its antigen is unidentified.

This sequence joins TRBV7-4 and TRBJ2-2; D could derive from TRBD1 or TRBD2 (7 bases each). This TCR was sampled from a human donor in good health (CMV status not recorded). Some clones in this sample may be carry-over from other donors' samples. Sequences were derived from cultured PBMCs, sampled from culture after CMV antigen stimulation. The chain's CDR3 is CASSLTGRDTGELFF. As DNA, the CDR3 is TGTGCCAGCAGCTTGACAGGGAGGGACACCGGGGAGCTGTTTTTT.